Described below is a single T cell receptor (beta chain) sequence and its context. This clonotype was seen a handful of times. Its target antigen remains unknown. No much larger clone is present one base from it, and per-base qualities are unavailable. The TCR beta CDR3 regions were amplified from RNA transcripts. A first-round RT-PCR of the TCR CDR3 used the HTBI primer set with the Qiagen OneStep RT-PCR kit. The libraries were constructed in a second round of multiplex PCR and then size-selected and purified. Libraries were sequenced paired-end with 100 bp reads on an Illumina HiSeq2000. The authors' pipeline ran thus. SOAPnuke was used to process the raw data, removing reads that contained adapters or uncalled bases, had a mean Phred below 15, or lacked an exact match to the constant primer or identifier. COPE v1.2.5 was used to merge the high-quality paired reads, and each unique nucleotide sequence was defined as a clonotype. MiTCR v1.1 was used to align clonotypes to the IMGT TRBV, TRBD and TRBJ reference segments. Analysis was restricted to V-J combinations with a frequency above 0.0001, which covered 98% to 99.2% of repertoires. The TCS score was defined as F50 (clonal expansion) divided by E x V (chaos), with BLOSUM62-based TCRdist calculated between CDR3 peptides within each V-J. Welch's t-statistics and random forest reduced around 520 V-J features to roughly 13, which were used in a naive Bayes classifier (R e1071). TCRdb's own reprocessing of the public reads used fastp at Q25 and MiXCR and kept productive beta chains. Rows with a matching CDR3 protein are joined into one entry that keeps the most common DNA and genes. V and J calls and clone size were set by TCRdb, not the authors. Counted in this sample were approximately 610,000 distinct CDR3 sequences; around 17% of them appeared once. The top ten constitute 15% to 20% of the sample.

V drops 0 bases and J drops 4 bases, leaving 11 bases in between. From the cysteine through the phenylalanine, the CDR3 covers 15 amino acids. CDR3 DNA only is kept here, 45 bases in frame from base 1. From the germline V gene, CDR1 is SGDLS and CDR2 is YYNGEE. The data were obtained in a study of T cells in Graves' hyperthyroidism and ophthalmopathy (dated by TCRdb to between 2019 and 2020). Regarding the study in general: Peripheral blood was collected at initial diagnosis, before any treatment. A discovery cohort of approximately 97 patients, 43 with Graves' ophthalmopathy and 55 to 65 with stable Graves' hyperthyroidism, was used to find distinguishing TCR V-J signatures. Whether ophthalmopathy could be predicted prospectively was tested in an independent validation cohort made up of under 20 hyperthyroidism patients plus 17 patients who later progressed to ophthalmopathy. For training and testing, the roughly 93 patients in the discovery cohort were randomly divided in a 7:3 ratio. In about 6 Graves' hyperthyroidism patients, the study also compared T-cell repertoires from thyroid tissue with T-cell repertoires from blood. Following sampling, methimazole starting at 30 mg daily was given to hyperthyroidism patients, and high-dose intravenous methylprednisolone was given to ophthalmopathy patients. The paper reports TCR Vbeta CDR3 sequencing of more than 120 peripheral blood samples: 43 ophthalmopathy, about 75 hyperthyroidism and approximately 17 progressor patients. The study at large found these results: A 13 V-J signature model separated ophthalmopathy from stable hyperthyroidism, with approximately 86% sensitivity and 81.08% specificity in cross-validation and 80%/75% in testing. Sample size was not statistically predetermined, and investigators were not blinded to group allocation. Most expanded thyroid clonotypes (frequency above 0.001) were also found in blood, which suggests that blood repertoires may mirror thyroid immune responses. In validation, the model predicted progression to ophthalmopathy with 65% to 71% sensitivity and 72% to 85% specificity, a median of 6.5 months before onset.

Stable Graves' hyperthyroidism was defined as no progression to ophthalmopathy during 18 months of follow-up. Hyperthyroidism patients were newly diagnosed, with disease duration under 2 months, and aged 18 to 65 years. Exclusion was applied to patients with uncontrolled infections, other autoimmune diseases, pregnancy or lactation. Diagnoses relied on clinical symptoms, serum thyroxine and TRAb, thyroid ultrasound and orbital computed tomography. PBMCs were separated from 10 ml of fresh peripheral blood using Ficoll-Paque density gradient centrifugation. Total RNA was extracted with Trizol reagent, and quality was checked on an Agilent 2100 Bioanalyzer.

The sequence was obtained from a woman younger than 30 with Graves' hyperthyroidism. The rearrangement joined TRBV9 to TRBJ1-5, with TRBD1 tentatively as D gene (5 bases match). The sample comprised blood. CDR3 reads: CASSVGGRTNQPQHF. Read as DNA, the sequence is TGTGCCAGCAGCGTAGGGGGCAGGACAAATCAGCCCCAGCATTTT. Outside the CDR3, residues come from the reference TRBV9 and TRBJ1-5 proteins, so the full variable domain is: DSGVTQTPKHLITATGQRVTLRCSPRSGDLSVYWYQQSLDQGLQFLIQYYNGEERAKGNILERFSAQQFPDLHSELNLSSLELGDSALYFCASSVGGRTNQPQHFGDGTRLSIL.